This TCR beta chain was profiled in a study of CD8+ T cells in alopecia areata. This clone was detected a few times. The treatment: oral pan-JAK inhibitor, 5-10 mg twice daily. Germline CDR1 reads SEHNR; CDR2 reads FQNEAQ (reference sequence). V was pared by 1 base and J by 2 bases, with 8 bases of the junction left unmatched. This CDR3 has 17 residues. RNA was isolated and reverse transcribed to cDNA, the sequencing template. Only in-frame clones appear in the TCRdb table, and some are missing; sequencing was by immunoSEQ multiplex PCR. The sample carries about 190,000 clones, 50% to 70% recorded once.

The specimen was CD4+ T cells sorted from blood, collected around week 50, from a patient treated with tofacitinib. The genes are TRBV7-9 and TRBJ2-5, with 9 bases identical to TRBD2. This receptor was taken from a human donor with alopecia areata. The CDR3 DNA follows: TGTGCCAGCAGCTTAGGTGCGGCTAGCGGGGCACAAGAGACCCAGTACTTC. This translates into CASSLGAASGAQETQYF.